This T cell receptor beta chain stems from a study of OX40 agonist ivuxolimab in advanced cancers. Whole-study context: Of the participants, under 50% had some prior anti-PD-1, anti-PD-L1 or anti-CTLA-4 therapy, which was allowed. The study, taken as a whole, reports: Doses of 0.1 to 3.0 mg/kg were accompanied by clonal expansion of CD4+ and CD8+ blood T cells by week 6.

The CDR3 is made up of 14 amino acids. V lost 3 bases to trimming and J lost 2 bases; unmatched junction nucleotides: 4. The V gene's germline CDR1 is SEHNR and CDR2 FQNEAQ (reference sequence). On this clone itself: The antigen is not known.

Assay used: immunoSEQ multiplex PCR; TCRdb lists only in-frame clones, some missing. The sample shows 20,000 or so clones, roughly 80% of them seen only once. This material consisted of CD4+ or CD8+ T cells sorted from blood, taken in a trial of the OX40 agonist ivuxolimab. This chain uses TRBV7-9 with TRBJ2-7, with 7 bases matching TRBD1. The TCR originated in an adult with an advanced solid tumor such as melanoma, head and neck, liver or kidney cancer. CDR3 amino acids: CASSFDRVPYEQYF. The CDR3 nucleotides read TGTGCCAGCAGCTTTGACAGGGTACCCTACGAGCAGTACTTC.